Listed below are T cell receptor beta chains from one sample, sequenced in a study of sequential checkpoint blockade in melanoma. The protocol was immunoSEQ multiplex PCR, while the TCRdb copy is restricted to in-frame clones and leaves out a portion. Counted here are just over 7,000 clones, 20% to 25% occurring once; the ten biggest clones make up approximately 12%. The source was tumor tissue (inferred from file names), collected from a patient given nivolumab and ipilimumab in sequence. The origin of the receptors is a human donor with melanoma. Both conserved end residues are part of each CDR3. Fields, in order: V gene, J gene, clone size, D gene, CDR3 DNA, CDR3 protein. The D gene is left open where the match is weak. Rows may omit the clone size; those that give it use once, few, many or a size class.

TRBV6-8	TRBJ1-5	medium-sized	-	TGTGCCACCCAGCAGGGGTACGGTCAGCCCCAGCATTTT	CATQQGYGQPQHF
TRBV6-8	TRBJ1-2	few	TRBD1	TGTGCCAGCAGCGGGACAGAACTAACTGGCTACACCTTC	CASSGTELTGYTF
TRBV11-3	TRBJ2-7	few	-	TGTGCCAGCAGCCCCACCAACAGGCCTGAGGAGCAGTACTTC	CASSPTNRPEEQYF
TRBV6-8	TRBJ2-5	few	TRBD2	TGTGCCAGCAGTTCACCCTCGGGGGGTCAAGAGACCCAGTACTTC	CASSSPSGGQETQYF
TRBV11-3	TRBJ2-3	-	TRBD1	TGTGCCAGCAGCAGATACAGGGGCTTGGGCTTAGATACGCAGTATTTT	CASSRYRGLGLDTQYF
TRBV6-8	TRBJ2-3	medium-sized	-	TGTGCCAGCAGGAAGCCCGAGAGGGATACGCAGTATTTT	CASRKPERDTQYF
TRBV11-3	TRBJ1-4	medium-sized	-	TGTGCCAGCAGCTTAGGATCAGGTGCAACTAATGAAAAACTGTTTTTT	CASSLGSGATNEKLFF
TRBV19	TRBJ1-5	-	-	TGTGCCAGTAGTCCGGGACCAAATCAGCCCCAGCATTTT	CASSPGPNQPQHF
TRBV6-8	TRBJ1-1	few	-	TGTGCCAGCAGTTACCAGGGTAGGGAAACTGAAGCTTTCTTT	CASSYQGRETEAFF
TRBV27	TRBJ1-1	-	-	TGTGCCAGCAGTTTAGGAGGTCGGCGGGCTTTCTTT	CASSLGGRRAFF
TRBV11-3	TRBJ2-2	-	TRBD1	TGTGCCAGCAGCTTGGAGTCCCGACCCGGGACAGGGAACACCGGGGAGCTGTTTTTT	CASSLESRPGTGNTGELFF